Listed below are T cell receptor beta chains from one sample, sequenced in a study of shared clonotypes between healthy human individuals. TCRdb keeps only in-frame clones here, not all; method: immunoSEQ multiplex PCR. Of roughly 2.6 million clones in the sample, around 94% were seen once. Sequencing was carried out using naive CD4+ T cells sorted from blood. The receptors were sampled from a man younger than 35 in good health. Each CDR3 is given with its conserved first and last residue. The D gene is left open where the match is weak. Some rows mark clone size as missing; the rest say once, few, many or name a class of expanded clone.

d_call: TRBD2
v_call: TRBV9
j_call: TRBJ2-2
clone_size: NA
cdr3_nt: TGTGCCAGCAGCGCTAGGACTAGCTCCGGGGAGCTGTTTTTT
cdr3_aa: CASSARTSSGELFF

d_call: NA
v_call: TRBV29-1
j_call: TRBJ2-3
clone_size: NA
cdr3_nt: TGCAGCGTTAAGGGGTGGGCCACAGATACGCAGTATTTT
cdr3_aa: CSVKGWATDTQYF

d_call: NA
v_call: TRBV2
j_call: TRBJ2-1
clone_size: NA
cdr3_nt: TGTGCCAGCAGTGAAGACCTGTACAATGAGCAGTTCTTC
cdr3_aa: CASSEDLYNEQFF

d_call: NA
v_call: TRBV7-2
j_call: TRBJ2-6
clone_size: NA
cdr3_nt: TGTGCCAGCAGCTTAGAGGTGGCAGTTGGAGCCAACGTCCTGACTTTC
cdr3_aa: CASSLEVAVGANVLTF

d_call: NA
v_call: TRBV19
j_call: TRBJ1-5
clone_size: NA
cdr3_nt: TGTGCCAGTAGTATAACAAACGGATTTAGCCAGCCCCAGCATTTT
cdr3_aa: CASSITNGFSQPQHF

d_call: NA
v_call: TRBV5-4
j_call: TRBJ1-5
clone_size: NA
cdr3_nt: TGTGCCAGCAGCTTGGGCACAGGGCCTGGTCAGCCCCAGCATTTT
cdr3_aa: CASSLGTGPGQPQHF

d_call: TRBD1
v_call: TRBV2
j_call: TRBJ1-1
clone_size: NA
cdr3_nt: TGTGCCAGCAGTGAGGGGACAGCCTACACTGAAGCTTTCTTT
cdr3_aa: CASSEGTAYTEAFF

d_call: NA
v_call: TRBV7-6
j_call: TRBJ2-3
clone_size: NA
cdr3_nt: TGTGCCAGCAGCCCAATGGGGTATAGCGGTAGCACAGATACGCAGTATTTT
cdr3_aa: CASSPMGYSGSTDTQYF

d_call: NA
v_call: TRBV15
j_call: TRBJ2-3
clone_size: NA
cdr3_nt: TGTGCCACCAGCAGAGATCCAAATTGGGGGGCTACGCAGTATTTT
cdr3_aa: CATSRDPNWGATQYF

d_call: NA
v_call: TRBV19
j_call: TRBJ1-2
clone_size: NA
cdr3_nt: TGTGCCAGTAGTCCCGCTTGGGCAAGGCCATCTAACTATGGCTACACCTTC
cdr3_aa: CASSPAWARPSNYGYTF

d_call: NA
v_call: TRBV30
j_call: TRBJ1-4
clone_size: NA
cdr3_nt: TGTGCCTGGAACAGCCTAAATGAAAAACTGTTTTTT
cdr3_aa: CAWNSLNEKLFF

d_call: NA
v_call: TRBV7-9
j_call: TRBJ2-1
clone_size: NA
cdr3_nt: TGTGCCAGCAGCTTAGTTGTCGACTACAATGAGCAGTTCTTC
cdr3_aa: CASSLVVDYNEQFF

d_call: TRBD1
v_call: TRBV7-2
j_call: TRBJ2-5
clone_size: NA
cdr3_nt: TGTGCCAGCAGACGGACAGGGGGTACAGAGACCCAGTACTTC
cdr3_aa: CASRRTGGTETQYF

d_call: TRBD2
v_call: TRBV9
j_call: TRBJ2-5
clone_size: NA
cdr3_nt: TGTGCCAGCACGACTAGCGGGAGGTCGCAAGAGACCCAGTACTTC
cdr3_aa: CASTTSGRSQETQYF

d_call: TRBD1
v_call: TRBV28
j_call: TRBJ2-1
clone_size: NA
cdr3_nt: TGTGCCAGCAGTCTGACCTACGGGACAGGTGGCTACAATGAGCAGTTCTTC
cdr3_aa: CASSLTYGTGGYNEQFF

d_call: TRBD2
v_call: TRBV6-1
j_call: TRBJ2-7
clone_size: NA
cdr3_nt: TGTGCCAGCAGTGAAAAGGTCGGGAGGGTCACGATGGAGCAGTACTTC
cdr3_aa: CASSEKVGRVTMEQYF

d_call: TRBD2
v_call: TRBV7-2
j_call: TRBJ2-7
clone_size: once
cdr3_nt: TGTGCCAGCAGCCGGGACTATTCCTCCTACGAGCAGTACTTC
cdr3_aa: CASSRDYSSYEQYF